The rows below give T cell receptor beta chains drawn from one sample of a study of T cells and copy number aberrations in small-cell lung cancer. This table comes from immunoSEQ multiplex PCR, and its TCRdb copy is limited to in-frame clones, with some not included. The sample comprises around 2,300 clones, approximately 76% of which are singletons, and 9% to 9.5% rests with the top ten. Material: tumor tissue. Every receptor here comes from a man aged 55 to 70 with small cell lung cancer. Each CDR3 is given with its conserved first and last residue. D genes are given only for firm matches. Expanded clones are given a class, and other clones once, few, many or no size at all.

V: TRBV29-1
J: TRBJ2-7
D: .
size: .
DNA: TGCAGCGTTGAAATGGGGGGCGCTGGCCACGAGCAGTACTTC
CDR3: CSVEMGGAGHEQYF

V: TRBV7-2
J: TRBJ2-3
D: TRBD1
size: few
DNA: TGTGCCAGCAAGGGACAGGGGGGCACAGATACGCAGTATTTT
CDR3: CASKGQGGTDTQYF

V: TRBV5-1
J: TRBJ2-2
D: .
size: .
DNA: TGCGCCAGCAGCGGGGAAGGACAGAGCGCCGGGGAGCTATTTTTT
CDR3: CASSGEGQSAGELFF

V: TRBV6-1
J: TRBJ1-6
D: .
size: few
DNA: TGTGCCAGCAGTGAAGGGGGTTCGGGGTTGGAAAATTCACCCCTCCACTTT
CDR3: CASSEGGSGLENSPLHF

V: TRBV18
J: TRBJ2-5
D: TRBD1
size: .
DNA: TGTGCCAGCTCCCGATCGGGGACAGGACTCCAAGAGACCCAGTACTTC
CDR3: CASSRSGTGLQETQYF

V: TRBV28
J: TRBJ1-2
D: .
size: .
DNA: TGTGCCAGCAGTTCAACAATAGGACAGCCCTATGGCTACACCTTC
CDR3: CASSSTIGQPYGYTF

V: TRBV7-9
J: TRBJ1-4
D: .
size: .
DNA: TGTGCCAGCAACTTAGGGGGGCCGAATGAAAAACTGTTTTTT
CDR3: CASNLGGPNEKLFF

V: TRBV7-9
J: TRBJ2-1
D: .
size: .
DNA: TGTGCCAGCAGTTTGATTAGCTCCTACAATGAGCAGTTCTTC
CDR3: CASSLISSYNEQFF

V: TRBV9
J: TRBJ2-3
D: TRBD2
size: .
DNA: TGTGCCAGCAGCGTAGGGGCTAGCGGGAGTTTATTAGATACGCAGTATTTT
CDR3: CASSVGASGSLLDTQYF

V: TRBV19
J: TRBJ2-2
D: .
size: .
DNA: TGTGCCAGTAGTATGCGGAGGGGGCCGAACACCGGGGAGCTGTTTTTT
CDR3: CASSMRRGPNTGELFF

V: TRBV20-1
J: TRBJ2-3
D: .
size: .
DNA: TGCAGTGCTAGAGAGAATGGAGCGCAGTATTTT
CDR3: CSARENGAQYF

V: TRBV18
J: TRBJ2-6
D: .
size: .
DNA: TGTGCCAGCTCACTGGATAAAACTGGGGCCAACGTCCTGACTTTC
CDR3: CASSLDKTGANVLTF

V: TRBV7-8
J: TRBJ1-5
D: TRBD1
size: .
DNA: TGTGCCAGCAGCCCGGACAGGAGGAACCAGCCCCAGCATTTT
CDR3: CASSPDRRNQPQHF

V: TRBV19
J: TRBJ2-7
D: TRBD1
size: .
DNA: TGTGCCAGTAGTACATTTGACAGGGGGCGCCTCTACGAGCAGTACTTC
CDR3: CASSTFDRGRLYEQYF

V: TRBV13
J: TRBJ2-4
D: .
size: hyperexpanded
DNA: TGTGCCAGCAGGGGGCCTGGCAGCTATATTCAGTACTTC
CDR3: CASRGPGSYIQYF

V: TRBV6-1
J: TRBJ1-4
D: .
size: few
DNA: TGTGCCAGCAGCCTAGGGTGGGGGAATGAAAAACTGTTTTTT
CDR3: CASSLGWGNEKLFF

V: TRBV6-6
J: TRBJ2-3
D: .
size: once
DNA: TGTGCCAGCAGTTGGGGTGGGAGAAGCACAGATACGCAGTATTTT
CDR3: CASSWGGRSTDTQYF

V: TRBV7-9
J: TRBJ2-7
D: .
size: .
DNA: TGTGCCAGCAGCTTAGGAACCCTCTACGAGCAGTACTTC
CDR3: CASSLGTLYEQYF

V: TRBV5-1
J: TRBJ1-6
D: TRBD1
size: .
DNA: TGCGCCAGCAGCTTCGGGGACAGGGTTTCACCCCTCCACTTT
CDR3: CASSFGDRVSPLHF

V: TRBV7-8
J: TRBJ2-3
D: TRBD2
size: few
DNA: TGTGCCAGCAGCTTAGGGACTAGCGGGGGTCCTGATACGCAGTATTTT
CDR3: CASSLGTSGGPDTQYF

V: TRBV4-3
J: TRBJ1-4
D: TRBD1
size: .
DNA: TGCGCCAGCAGCCAAACAGGGGGTAAGGGTGAAAAACTGTTTTTT
CDR3: CASSQTGGKGEKLFF

V: TRBV27
J: TRBJ1-2
D: .
size: .
DNA: TGTGCCAGCAGCCCGGGACCGAGATATGGCTACACCTTC
CDR3: CASSPGPRYGYTF

V: TRBV27
J: TRBJ2-2
D: .
size: once
DNA: TGTGCCAGCAGTATACCGAACACCGGGGAGCTGTTTTTT
CDR3: CASSIPNTGELFF

V: TRBV2
J: TRBJ2-1
D: TRBD2
size: .
DNA: TGTGCCAGCAGTGAATCTTTAACTAGCGGGAATGAGCAGTTCTTC
CDR3: CASSESLTSGNEQFF